This T cell receptor (beta chain) was sequenced for a study of molecular identifiers for immune sequencing clone quantification. In the study overall: In replicates, the authors split RNA from roughly 18,000 or 92,000 naive CD8 cells five ways and sequenced four.

The study's findings and limits: Clones exceeding 20 RNA copies carried over 99% of effector molecules but under 1% of naive-cell molecules.

Listed TCR primers and previously described methods were used for bulk TCR libraries. Via MiXCR, TCRdb re-called the PCR reads, giving one row per CDR3 protein. This table has approximately 670,000 distinct CDR3 sequences, roughly 21% appearing once. Based on a CD8+CD4-CCR7+CD45RA+ profile, naive CD8 T cells were sorted. The CDR3 is 18 amino acids. The germline gives CDR1 WSHSY, CDR2 SAAADI. In this sample, this clonotype turned up a few times. Its specificity is not known. At one boundary the junction diverges from the germline segment, which might be a read error. The receptor was derived from a human donor in good health. Some libraries in this study had Jurkat cell RNA spiked in. Sample: naive CD8+ T cells from blood, with Jurkat cell RNA spiked in. Subset in this sample: FACS-sorted CD8+CD4-CCR7+CD45RA+ naive T cells. V is TRBV10-2 and J is TRBJ1-3; 8 positions agree with TRBD1. CDR3 residues: CASSALMAGTGSGNAIYF. DNA for the CDR3: TGCGCCAGCAGTGCCCTCATGGCCGGGACAGGTTCTGGAAACGCCATATATTTT.